A single TCR beta chain is shown here with its context. The antigen is unknown. The data originate from a study of CD8 T cells in Susac syndrome. Study-level results: In its TCR sequencing and HLA analysis, the study acknowledged that the number of individuals was relatively small.

The multiple sclerosis control group was made up of treatment-naive patients with stable or active relapsing-remitting disease. Random-hexamer reverse transcription was applied to about 0.5 to 1 ug RNA. By means of immunoSEQ multiplex PCR, TCR beta CDR3 spanning 54 Vbeta and 13 Jbeta underwent amplification. TCRdb analysed the immunoSEQ multiplex PCR reads with MiXCR anew, one entry per CDR3 protein. The sample has hundreds of thousands of distinct CDR3 sequences; about 82% are singletons. The CDR3 has 19 residues. V shed 0 bases and J 0 bases; nucleotides not matched to a gene: 7. The germline V gene has CDR1 LGHNA and CDR2 YSLEER.

This chain joins TRBV4-3 and TRBJ2-1, with 11 bases that match TRBD2. The sequencing input was CD8+ T cells from PBMCs. The receptor's source is a human donor with multiple sclerosis. In DNA, the CDR3 is TGCGCCAGCAGCCAAGACCCGGGACTAGCGGTGAGCTCCTACAATGAGCAGTTCTTC. Encoded protein: CASSQDPGLAVSSYNEQFF.